Sequencing of this T cell receptor (beta chain) was carried out in a study of cytomegalovirus exposure and HLA in healthy donors. Germline lookup yields CDR1 SGHNT and CDR2 YYREEE (reference sequence). The CDR3 has 14 residues. V was clipped by 2 bases and J by 7 bases; unmatched bases: 5. On this clone itself: Its antigen is not identified.

This PCR relied on a set of 60 Vbeta primers and 13 Jbeta primers. The assay was immunoSEQ multiplex PCR, and TCRdb's table has in-frame clones only and misses some. The data contain more than 200,000 clones, 70% of them singletons. Study-level results: There was a cluster of highly shared sequence variants that was likely a sequencing artifact. In an earlier analysis, in roughly 580 donors, most V segments appeared productive either ~87% or ~30% of the time.

V usage is TRBV5-4 and J usage is TRBJ1-4, with TRBD1 matching over 7 bases. The sequenced sample was PBMCs. This receptor was obtained from a man aged 35 to 55 in good health and CMV-seropositive. CDR3 residues: CASSFTGVGEKLFF. CDR3 coding DNA: TGTGCCAGCAGCTTTACAGGGGTGGGTGAAAAACTGTTTTTT.